What follows are 25 T cell receptor beta chains derived from one specimen sequenced in a study of T-cell memory formation after mild COVID-19. In TCRdb, the 5' RACE reads were re-called with MiXCR into one record per CDR3 protein. The table records nearly 350,000 distinct CDR3 sequences, roughly 13% of them present only once. Source material: PBMCs or a T cell subset sorted from them (not recorded which). These receptors all stem from a man aged 18 to 30 who had mild COVID-19 (a few samples of this study predate the infection). Cell type and time point are not known.

There are a few counts of this clonotype. V usage is TRBV5-6 and J usage is TRBJ2-7; D not resolved. V gave up 1 base and J gave up 5 bases, with 7 bases separating them. Germline-derived CDR1 and CDR2 are SGHDT and YYEEEE. The CDR3 contains 12 residues. The CDR3 bases are TGTGCCAGCAGCTTGCTCCGGCACGAGCAGTACGTC. It yields the protein CASSLLRHEQYV.

The chain uses TRBV4-1 and TRBJ2-5; 7 bases map to TRBD1. After removal of 2 bases from V and 3 bases from J, the junction contained 3 bases not matched to a gene. The germline V gene encodes CDR1 MGHRA and CDR2 YSYEKL. CDR3 length equals 14 residues. DNA for the CDR3: TGCGCCAGCAGCCAACGTCAGGGGGAAGAGACCCAGTACTTC. It codes for CASSQRQGEETQYF.

The chain is built from TRBV20-1 and TRBJ2-1; maybe TRBD1 (6 bases). V was trimmed by 5 bases and J by 5 bases, leaving 16 bases between them. CDR1 is DFQATT, CDR2 SNEGSKA, per germline (reference sequence). CDR3 length: 14 residues. DNA of the CDR3: TGCAGTGCTGATAAACAGGGTTCCCACAATGAGCAGTTCTTC. Its translation is CSADKQGSHNEQFF.

This rearrangement joins TRBV7-2 to TRBJ1-3; the D is unclear. Trimming removed 5 bases from V and 4 bases from J, with 9 bases in between. CDR1 SGHTA and CDR2 FQGNSA come from the germline V gene. The CDR3 is 13 residues long. CDR3 coding DNA: TGTGCCAGCAGCCATAGAAGCGGAAACACCATATATTTT. It specifies CASSHRSGNTIYF.

The chain recombines TRBV5-1 with TRBJ2-5; 10 nucleotides line up with TRBD2. CDR1 and CDR2 (germline): SGHRS, YFSETQ. Trimming took 4 bases from V and 2 from J; bases not matched to a gene: 8. This CDR3 is built from 16 residues. CDR3 bases: TGCGCCAGCAGCCTAGGACTAGCGGACGATCAAGAGACCCAGTACTTC. Translation gives CASSLGLADDQETQYF.

The chain couples TRBV19 to TRBJ1-6, with D possibly matching TRBD1 (5 bases). The CDR3 totals 12 residues. Trimming cost V 8 bases and J 8 bases, with 10 bases left between them. Per the germline V gene, CDR1 is LNHDA and CDR2 is SQIVND (reference sequence). CDR3 sequence reads: CASRDPHSPLHF. CDR3 DNA sequence: TGTGCCAGTCGGGACCCACATTCACCCCTCCACTTT.

This clonotype appeared a single time. Germline and junction disagree at one end, which may indicate a read error. CDR3 protein: CASSVVPSGAAEAQYF. CDR3 DNA sequence: TGTGCCAGCAGCGTAGTGCCTAGCGGGGCCGCAGAGGCCCAGTACTTC. This chain links TRBV9 with TRBJ2-5; 9 bases align to TRBD2. This CDR3 is 16 amino acids long. The germline CDR1 and CDR2 sequences are SGDLS and YYNGEE.

This chain uses TRBV5-1 with TRBJ2-3; TRBD1 might be the D (6 bases). V was shortened by 1 base and J by 6 bases, with 9 bases between the two germline ends. Germline-derived CDR1 and CDR2 are SGHRS and YFSETQ. The CDR3 totals 13 residues. CDR3 coding DNA: TGCGCCAGCAGCTTGTACGGACAGGATACGCAGTATTTT. Its translation is CASSLYGQDTQYF. The full variable domain, rest sourced from reference TRBV5-1 and TRBJ2-3, is KAGVTQTPRYLIKTRGQQVTLSCSPISGHRSVSWYQQTPGQGLQFLFEYFSETQRNKGNFPGRFSGRQFSNSRSEMNVSTLELGDSALYLCASSLYGQDTQYFGPGTRLTVL.

This clonotype occurred a few times. This sequence joins TRBV10-3 and TRBJ2-2; 10 bases match TRBD1. In germline, CDR1 is ENHRY, CDR2 SYGVKD. V shed 0 bases and J 5 bases; nucleotides not matched to a gene: 3. CDR3 length equals 16 residues. This CDR3 is CAISESRQGATGELFF. The CDR3 DNA sequence: TGTGCCATCAGTGAGTCGAGACAGGGGGCAACCGGGGAGCTGTTTTTT.

This clonotype came up a few times. The chain carries TRBV4-3 and TRBJ2-2; D gene ambiguous. Trimming removed 3 bases at V and 1 base at J, with 6 bases between. The germline gives CDR1 LGHNA, CDR2 YSLEER. This CDR3 comprises 14 residues. CDR3 in amino acids: CASSQIRNTGELFF. DNA for the CDR3: TGCGCCAGCAGCCAGATTCGGAACACCGGGGAGCTGTTTTTT.

The V call is TRBV7-3, the J call TRBJ2-2, with TRBD1 matching 9 bases. The germline V gene encodes CDR1 SGHTA and CDR2 FQGTGA. V trimming: 2 bases; J trimming: 5 bases; junction bases outside the gene matches: 12. The CDR3 spans 18 residues. The CDR3 DNA sequence: TGTGCCAGCAGCTTAGCGGGACAGGGCCCCTCGAGGACCGGGGAGCTGTTTTTT. Protein: CASSLAGQGPSRTGELFF.

The chain carries TRBV12-3 or TRBV12-4 and TRBJ2-1; a possible D gene is TRBD2 (5 bases). The germline V and J ends were trimmed by 2 bases and 0 bases, with 8 bases remaining between them. The CDR3 spans 15 residues. The DNA of the CDR3 is TGTGCCAGCAGTTTACGGGATCCCTCCTACAATGAGCAGTTCTTC. This translates into CASSLRDPSYNEQFF.

This chain links TRBV20-1 with TRBJ2-2; 11 bases are a match to TRBD2. V was clipped by 5 bases and J by 0 bases; unmatched bases: 5. The CDR3 is 16 amino acids. Germline CDR1 and CDR2: DFQATT and SNEGSKA (reference sequence). The CDR3 nucleotides read TGCAGTGCTGTGGGGACTAGCGGCTCGAACACCGGGGAGCTGTTTTTT. This encodes CSAVGTSGSNTGELFF.

This clonotype was observed a handful of times. V usage is TRBV5-5 and J usage is TRBJ2-7; D call uncertain. Trimming stripped 4 bases from V and 2 bases from J, with 16 bases between. CDR3 length equals 15 residues. Per the germline V gene, CDR1 is SGHKS and CDR2 is YYEKEE (reference sequence). The CDR3 loop reads CASSPSRSPAYEQYV. In DNA, the CDR3 is TGTGCCAGCAGCCCCTCAAGGTCCCCAGCCTACGAGCAGTACGTC.

The chain carries TRBV25-1 and TRBJ1-6, with 9 positions matching TRBD1. Looked up from germline, CDR1 is MGHDK and CDR2 is SYGVNS. Trimming at V came to 6 bases and at J to 10 bases, leaving 7 bases not matched to a gene. The CDR3 sequence is 14 residues long. The CDR3 is CASREQGAGSPLHF. The CDR3 DNA is TGTGCCAGCAGGGAACAGGGGGCAGGATCACCCCTCCACTTT.

The chain has TRBV5-5 and TRBJ2-7; tentatively, D is TRBD1 (5 bases). The germline gives CDR1 SGHKS, CDR2 YYEKEE (reference sequence). The CDR3 spans 16 residues. Deletions cut 0 bases from V and 2 bases from J, with 15 bases between. This CDR3 is CASSLGQPKPPYEQYF. Written as DNA, the CDR3 is TGTGCCAGCAGCTTGGGACAGCCAAAACCCCCCTACGAGCAGTACTTC.

This clonotype was seen a few times. The chain couples TRBV10-3 to TRBJ2-3, with D possibly TRBD1 on 6 matching bases. This CDR3 comprises 14 residues. The germline CDR1 and CDR2 sequences are ENHRY and SYGVKD. V was clipped by 3 bases and J by 3 bases, with 10 bases between them. The CDR3 nucleotides are TGTGCCATCAGTGAACAGGGAAGGACAGATACGCAGTATTTT. This encodes CAISEQGRTDTQYF.

This clonotype has a count of ten or more. The chain combines TRBV7-8 with TRBJ2-1, with D possibly TRBD1 on 6 matching bases. This CDR3 is 16 amino acids long. Germline CDR1 SGHVS, CDR2 FQNEAQ. V was shortened by 5 bases and J by 5 bases, with 19 bases between the two germline ends. The CDR3 nucleotides read TGTGCCAGCAGCCCGGGGTTTGGGGACAAGAACAATGAGCAGTTCTTC. As protein: CASSPGFGDKNNEQFF.

In DNA form, the CDR3 reads TGTGCCAGCAGCCCATGGGGGGTATTGGGAGAGACCCAGTACTTC. Amino acids: CASSPWGVLGETQYF. The chain is built from TRBV28 and TRBJ2-5; maybe TRBD2 (6 bases). The CDR3 length is 15 residues. Trimming stripped 6 bases from V and 4 bases from J, with 18 bases between. CDR1 and CDR2 (germline): MDHEN, SYDVKM. The whole variable domain, filled in from reference TRBV28 and TRBJ2-5, reads DVKVTQSSRYLVKRTGEKVFLECVQDMDHENMFWYRQDPGLGLRLIYFSYDVKMKEKGDIPEGYSVSREKKERFSLILESASTNQTSMYLCASSPWGVLGETQYFGPGTRLLVL.

The chain couples TRBV10-3 to TRBJ1-5, with a tentative D call TRBD1 (6 bases). V was clipped by 4 bases and J by 6 bases, with 10 bases between them. CDR1 and CDR2 from the germline V gene are ENHRY and SYGVKD. The CDR3 is made up of 13 amino acids. The DNA for the CDR3 is TGTGCCATCAGTGGACAGGCTGGTCAGCCCCAGCATTTT. Translated: CAISGQAGQPQHF.

Only a few counts were recorded for this clonotype. The CDR3 DNA follows: TGCAGCGCGGGGACTAACACAGATACGCAGTATTTT. Its translation is CSAGTNTDTQYF. The chain links TRBV29-1 to TRBJ2-3; 7 nucleotides line up with TRBD2. V dropped 7 bases and J dropped 2; count of bases not matched to a gene: 3. The CDR3 length is 12 residues. Germline CDR1 SQVTM, CDR2 ANQGSEA.

The rearrangement joins TRBV5-1 to TRBJ1-2, with unresolved D. V was shortened by 0 bases and J by 0 bases, with 6 bases between the two germline ends. CDR1 is SGHRS, CDR2 YFSETQ, per germline. The CDR3 contains 14 residues. The CDR3 nucleotides read TGCGCCAGCAGCTTGGATCGCCCTAACTATGGCTACACCTTC. Translating it yields CASSLDRPNYGYTF.

This clonotype was counted a few times. This chain connects TRBV5-1 to TRBJ2-3, with TRBD1 identical over 8 bases. This CDR3 is built from 14 residues. CDR1 SGHRS and CDR2 YFSETQ come from the germline V gene. V lost 4 bases and J lost 4; bases outside the gene matches: 5. The CDR3 sequence is CASSTGQGADTQYF. In DNA form, the CDR3 reads TGCGCCAGCAGCACCGGACAGGGCGCAGATACGCAGTATTTT. Full variable domain (missing parts from reference TRBV5-1 and TRBJ2-3): KAGVTQTPRYLIKTRGQQVTLSCSPISGHRSVSWYQQTPGQGLQFLFEYFSETQRNKGNFPGRFSGRQFSNSRSEMNVSTLELGDSALYLCASSTGQGADTQYFGPGTRLTVL.

This clonotype has just a few counts. The rearrangement links TRBV7-9 to TRBJ2-1; 12 nucleotides align to TRBD1. The CDR3 length is 16 residues. The V gene's germline CDR1 is SEHNR and CDR2 FQNEAQ (reference sequence). The J segment lost 6 bases and the V segment lost 3 bases, leaving 6 bases of the junction unmatched. The CDR3 loop reads CASSFPGQGAANEQFF. The CDR3 DNA reads as TGTGCCAGCAGCTTTCCGGGACAGGGGGCGGCCAATGAGCAGTTCTTC.

The V gene is TRBV9, the J gene TRBJ1-5; 9 bases fit TRBD1. Germline V gene data show CDR1 as SGDLS and CDR2 as YYNGEE. The CDR3 consists of 15 residues. With 3 bases clipped from V and 2 bases from J, the junction kept 3 bases outside the gene matches. CDR3 bases: TGTGCCAGCAGCGCCACAGGGGGCGGCAATCAGCCCCAGCATTTT. It translates to CASSATGGGNQPQHF.